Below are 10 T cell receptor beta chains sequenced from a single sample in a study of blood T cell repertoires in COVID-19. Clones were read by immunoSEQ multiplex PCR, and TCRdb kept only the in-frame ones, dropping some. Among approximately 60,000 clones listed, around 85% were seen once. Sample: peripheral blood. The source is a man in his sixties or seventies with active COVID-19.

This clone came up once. DNA for the CDR3: TGTGCCAGCAGCCAGTGGGGACAGGGAACCTACGAGCAGTACTTC. Translating gives CASSQWGQGTYEQYF. The chain combines TRBV3-1 (or the pseudogene TRBV3-2) with TRBJ2-7; the match to TRBD1 covers 9 bases. The CDR3 contains 15 residues. Germline V CDR1 and CDR2: LGHDT, YNNKEL (reference sequence). With V trimmed by 3 bases and J by 2 bases, 5 bases remained unmatched.

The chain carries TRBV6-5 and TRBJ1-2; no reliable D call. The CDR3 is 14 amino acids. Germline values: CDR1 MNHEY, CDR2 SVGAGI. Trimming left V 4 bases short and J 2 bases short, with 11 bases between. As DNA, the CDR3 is TGTGCCAGCAGTTTCTCAGTCCAGAACTATGGCTACACCTTC. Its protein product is CASSFSVQNYGYTF.

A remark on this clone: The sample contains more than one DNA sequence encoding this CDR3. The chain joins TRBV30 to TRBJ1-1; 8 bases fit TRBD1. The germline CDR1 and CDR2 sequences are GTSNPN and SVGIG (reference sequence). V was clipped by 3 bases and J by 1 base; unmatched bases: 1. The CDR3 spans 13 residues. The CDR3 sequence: CAWSGQGNTEAFF. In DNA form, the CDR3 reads TGTGCCTGGAGCGGACAGGGGAACACTGAAGCTTTCTTT.

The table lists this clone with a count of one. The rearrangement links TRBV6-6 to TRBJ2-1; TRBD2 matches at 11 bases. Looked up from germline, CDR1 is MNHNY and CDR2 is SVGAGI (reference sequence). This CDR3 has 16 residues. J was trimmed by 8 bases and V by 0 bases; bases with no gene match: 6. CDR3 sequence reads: CASSYSLAGGPHEQFF. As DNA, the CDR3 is TGTGCCAGCAGTTACTCCTTAGCGGGAGGGCCCCATGAGCAGTTCTTC.

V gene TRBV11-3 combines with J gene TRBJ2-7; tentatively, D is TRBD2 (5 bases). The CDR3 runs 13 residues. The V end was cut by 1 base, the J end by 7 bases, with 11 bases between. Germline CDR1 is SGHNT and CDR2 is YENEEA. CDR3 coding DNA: TGTGCCAGCAGCTTAGGAAGGCGAGGGGAGCAGTACTTC. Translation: CASSLGRRGEQYF.

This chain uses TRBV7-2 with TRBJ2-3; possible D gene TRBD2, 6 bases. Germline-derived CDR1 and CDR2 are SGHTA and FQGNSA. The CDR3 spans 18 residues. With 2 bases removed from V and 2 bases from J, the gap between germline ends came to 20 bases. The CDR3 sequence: CASSLPPGGAVNTDTQYF. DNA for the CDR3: TGTGCCAGCAGCTTACCTCCCGGGGGAGCGGTCAACACAGATACGCAGTATTTT.

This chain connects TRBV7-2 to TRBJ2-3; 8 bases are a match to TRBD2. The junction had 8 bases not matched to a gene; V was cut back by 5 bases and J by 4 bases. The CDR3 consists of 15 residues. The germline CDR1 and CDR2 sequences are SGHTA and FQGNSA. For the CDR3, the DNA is TGTGCCAGCAGCAAATTAGCGGGACCGGCAGATACGCAGTATTTT. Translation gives CASSKLAGPADTQYF.

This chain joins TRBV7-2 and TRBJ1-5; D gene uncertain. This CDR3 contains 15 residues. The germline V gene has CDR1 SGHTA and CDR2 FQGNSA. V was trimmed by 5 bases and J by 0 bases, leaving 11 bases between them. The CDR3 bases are TGTGCCAGCAGCCTCCTGCGCAATAGCAATCAGCCCCAGCATTTT. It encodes CASSLLRNSNQPQHF.

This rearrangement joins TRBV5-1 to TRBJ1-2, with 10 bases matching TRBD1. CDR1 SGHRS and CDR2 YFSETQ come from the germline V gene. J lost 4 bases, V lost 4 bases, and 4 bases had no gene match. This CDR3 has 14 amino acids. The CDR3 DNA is TGCGCCAGCAGCAGCGACAGGGGGCTCTATGGCTACACCTTC. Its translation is CASSSDRGLYGYTF.

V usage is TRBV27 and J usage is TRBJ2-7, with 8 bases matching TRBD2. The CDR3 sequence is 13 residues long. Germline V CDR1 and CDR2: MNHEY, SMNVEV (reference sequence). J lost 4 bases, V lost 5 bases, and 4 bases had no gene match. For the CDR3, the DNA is TGTGCCAGCAGTGCTAGCGGGTATTACGAGCAGTACTTC. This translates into CASSASGYYEQYF.